A selection of T cell receptor beta chains follows, all from one sample in a study of blood T cell repertoires in COVID-19. Sequenced by immunoSEQ multiplex PCR; TCRdb stores in-frame clones only, minus some. The sample holds over 65,000 clones; 80% are singletons and the top ten take around 11%. The material sequenced was peripheral blood. The receptor source for this set is a woman between 35 and 50 years old with active or convalescent COVID-19. CDR3s include the opening cysteine and the closing phenylalanine or tryptophan. The D gene is left open where the match is weak. A row's size may be missing; if present it is once, few, many or a size class.

-	-	TRBV7-9	TRBJ2-2	TGTGCCAGCAGCCCATTGGGGGAGCTGTTTTTT	CASSPLGELFF
-	-	TRBV6-4	TRBJ2-1	TGTGCCAGCAGTGGATTTAGGCGGAGGGTCCCGGAGTACAATGAGCAGTTCTTC	CASSGFRRRVPEYNEQFF
-	-	TRBV9	TRBJ1-4	TGTGCCAGCAGCCCCGGGTATTCAACTAATGAAAAACTGTTTTTT	CASSPGYSTNEKLFF
-	-	TRBV11-2	TRBJ1-2	TGTGCCAGCAGCTTAGCGACGGCAGGGCAAAACTATGGCTACACCTTC	CASSLATAGQNYGYTF
-	-	TRBV11-2	TRBJ1-1	TGTGCCAGCAGCTCAGGGGCAGGGCTGATGAACACTGAAGCTTTCTTT	CASSSGAGLMNTEAFF
-	-	TRBV4-3	TRBJ2-6	TGCGCCAGCAGCCAAAGGGGGTCTGGGGCCAACGTCCTGACTTTC	CASSQRGSGANVLTF
-	TRBD1	TRBV10-3	TRBJ1-1	TGTGCCATCGCCCCGGGACAGAGGAACACTGAAGCTTTCTTT	CAIAPGQRNTEAFF
-	TRBD2	TRBV11-3	TRBJ2-5	TGTGCCAGCAGCTTAGCGAGCGGGGGCCCAGAGACCCAGTACTTC	CASSLASGGPETQYF
once	-	TRBV7-3	TRBJ1-5	TGTGCCAGCAGCCCAGGTTATGGTCAGCCCCAGCATTTT	CASSPGYGQPQHF
-	TRBD2	TRBV24-1	TRBJ2-7	TGTGCCACCAGTGATACAAGGACTAGCGGGAGTGGTGGGCAGTACTTC	CATSDTRTSGSGGQYF
-	TRBD1	TRBV19	TRBJ2-3	TGTGCCAGTAGTATGGACAGGGTTGGATTGGGCACAGATACGCAGTATTTT	CASSMDRVGLGTDTQYF
-	-	TRBV30	TRBJ1-4	TGTGCCTGGAGTACCCAGGGGGAAAAACTGTTTTTT	CAWSTQGEKLFF
few	-	TRBV6-5	TRBJ2-3	TGTGCCAGCAGTCCTCTCCGGGGTTCAGATACGCAGTATTTT	CASSPLRGSDTQYF
-	-	TRBV9	TRBJ1-3	TGTGCCAGCAGCGCTCACCCATCGGTTGCTGGAAACACCATATATTTT	CASSAHPSVAGNTIYF
-	-	TRBV20-1	TRBJ1-2	TGCAGTTCTACACACGGGGGCTACACCTTC	CSSTHGGYTF
-	TRBD2	TRBV28	TRBJ2-5	TGTGCCAGCAGTAGCCCGGGGGGGCAGTTCCAAGAGACCCAGTACTTC	CASSSPGGQFQETQYF
once	-	TRBV10-3	TRBJ2-2	TGTGCCATCAGTGACGAGGGCGACACCGGGGAGCTGTTTTTT	CAISDEGDTGELFF
-	TRBD2	TRBV14	TRBJ2-3	TGTGCCAGCAGCCAAAGGGGGACTAGCGGCAACACAGATACGCAGTATTTT	CASSQRGTSGNTDTQYF
-	TRBD1	TRBV7-6	TRBJ1-2	TGTGCCAGCAGCTCCCGGACAGGGGGCAACTATGGCTACACCTTC	CASSSRTGGNYGYTF
-	-	TRBV7-2	TRBJ1-3	TGTGCCAGCAGCTTGACAGTCCTCTCTGGAAACACCATATATTTT	CASSLTVLSGNTIYF
-	-	TRBV6-5	TRBJ1-4	TGTGCCAGCAGGGGGAGTGGGAAACTGTTTTTT	CASRGSGKLFF
-	TRBD1	TRBV5-4	TRBJ1-5	TGTGCCAGCAGCTTTGACAGGGGTGCGGATCAGCCCCAGCATTTT	CASSFDRGADQPQHF
once	-	TRBV7-9	TRBJ2-1	TGTGCCAGCAGCTTACGACTAGATCAGACCAATGAGCAGTTCTTC	CASSLRLDQTNEQFF
-	-	TRBV5-1	TRBJ2-5	TGCGCCAGCAGTTCCTCGGACTACGCCCAAGAGACCCAGTACTTC	CASSSSDYAQETQYF
-	TRBD2	TRBV3-1/TRBV3-2	TRBJ2-1	TGTGCCAGCAGCCCGGCGGGGGGGCAGTCCTACAATGAGCAGTTCTTC	CASSPAGGQSYNEQFF
-	-	TRBV9	TRBJ2-7	TGTGCCGCAGTCCCGGGGAGAGGCTCCTACGAGCAGTACTTC	CAAVPGRGSYEQYF
once	TRBD1	TRBV18	TRBJ1-3	TGTGCCAGCTCACCAAGGGACAGAATCTCTGGAAACACCATATATTTT	CASSPRDRISGNTIYF
-	-	TRBV11-2	TRBJ2-7	TGTGCCAGCAGCTTAGATCTTTTTGTTAGTACAGGAACCGAAAGGGAGCAGTACTTC	CASSLDLFVSTGTEREQYF
once	TRBD2	TRBV10-1	TRBJ2-1	TGCGCCAGCAGTGGGGGGGGAATAGAGAATGAGCAGTTCTTC	CASSGGGIENEQFF
-	TRBD1	TRBV6-5	TRBJ1-6	TGTGCCAGCAGTCCCGGGACAGCTCCTAATTCACCCCTCCACTTT	CASSPGTAPNSPLHF
-	-	TRBV7-9	TRBJ1-2	TGTGCCAGCAGCTTAGGGACACCAACCTATGGCTACACCTTC	CASSLGTPTYGYTF
-	TRBD2	TRBV4-2	TRBJ2-1	TGTGCCAGCAGCCAAGATTGGCGGGGGGACTACAATGAGCAGTTCTTC	CASSQDWRGDYNEQFF
-	TRBD2	TRBV29-1	TRBJ2-3	TGCAGCGTCCTAGCGGGAGGGCGAGATACGCAGTATTTT	CSVLAGGRDTQYF
-	-	TRBV7-9	TRBJ2-5	TGTGCCAGCAGCGTCCTCCGAGGGGGGGGGCGAGAGACCCAGTACTTC	CASSVLRGGGRETQYF
-	TRBD1	TRBV6-2/TRBV6-3	TRBJ2-1	TGTGCCAGCAGTTATCTTAGGGGGCGTCGAAATGAGCAGTTCTTC	CASSYLRGRRNEQFF
-	-	TRBV7-3	TRBJ2-1	TGTGCCAGCAGTGCAGACTCGAGCTCCTACAATGAGCAGTTCTTC	CASSADSSSYNEQFF
-	TRBD1	TRBV4-2	TRBJ1-4	TGTGCCGCCGGGACAGGGTATGAAAAACTGTTTTTT	CAAGTGYEKLFF
-	-	TRBV18	TRBJ2-1	TGTGCCAGCTCACCCCGGACAGTGTTGGACAATGAGCAGTTCTTC	CASSPRTVLDNEQFF